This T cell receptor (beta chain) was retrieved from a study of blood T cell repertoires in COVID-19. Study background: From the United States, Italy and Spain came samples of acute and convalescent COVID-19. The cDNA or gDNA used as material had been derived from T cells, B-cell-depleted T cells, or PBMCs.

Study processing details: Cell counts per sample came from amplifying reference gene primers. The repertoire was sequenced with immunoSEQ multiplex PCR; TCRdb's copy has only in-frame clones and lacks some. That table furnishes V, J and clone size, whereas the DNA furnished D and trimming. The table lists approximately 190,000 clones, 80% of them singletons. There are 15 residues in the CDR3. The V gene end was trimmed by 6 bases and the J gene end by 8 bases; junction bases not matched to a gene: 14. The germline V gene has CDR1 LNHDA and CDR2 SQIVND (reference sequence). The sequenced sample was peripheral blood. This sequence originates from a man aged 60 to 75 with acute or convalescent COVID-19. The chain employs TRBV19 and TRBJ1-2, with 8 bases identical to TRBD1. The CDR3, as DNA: TGTGCCAGTAGCTCCGCCTGGACAGGGTTTGAGGGCTACACCTTC. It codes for CASSSAWTGFEGYTF.